This T cell receptor (beta chain) was observed in a study of response to subunit inactivated influenza vaccine. Study-level points and caveats: Every seasonal influenza vaccination brings in few new T cells, the authors suggested.

With respect to this clonotype: Antigen: not known.

V was cut by 8 bases and J by 3 bases, with 19 bases left in between. This CDR3 region has 15 residues. Looked up from germline, CDR1 is MNHEY and CDR2 is SVGEGT. Each CDR3 protein gets one entry after TCRdb re-called the RT-PCR reads with MiXCR. The data contain 600,000 to 850,000 distinct CDR3 sequences, around 13% of them singletons. The sample consisted of PBMCs from blood, taken around two weeks before vaccination. This chain joins TRBV6-2 or TRBV6-3 and TRBJ2-5; D is possibly TRBD2 (6 bases). The TCR sequence derives from a middle-aged man who received an inactivated influenza vaccine. The chain's CDR3 is CASQGGALHKETQYF. For the CDR3, the DNA is TGTGCCAGCCAAGGAGGGGCTCTGCACAAAGAGACCCAGTACTTC.